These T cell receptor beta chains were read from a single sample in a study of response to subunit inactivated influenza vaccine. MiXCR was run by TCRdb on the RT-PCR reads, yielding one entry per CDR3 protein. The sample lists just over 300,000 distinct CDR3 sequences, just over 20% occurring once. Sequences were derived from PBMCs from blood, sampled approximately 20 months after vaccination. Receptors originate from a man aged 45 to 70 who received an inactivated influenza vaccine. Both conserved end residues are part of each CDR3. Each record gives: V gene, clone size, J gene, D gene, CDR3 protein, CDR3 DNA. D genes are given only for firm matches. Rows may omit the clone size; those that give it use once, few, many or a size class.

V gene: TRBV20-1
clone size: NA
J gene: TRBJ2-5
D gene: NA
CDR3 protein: CSASPRGFQETQYF
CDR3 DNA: TGCAGTGCGAGCCCCAGGGGTTTCCAAGAGACCCAGTACTTC

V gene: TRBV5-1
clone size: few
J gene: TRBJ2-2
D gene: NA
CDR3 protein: CASSFRERFTGELFF
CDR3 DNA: TGCGCCAGCAGCTTCCGTGAGAGGTTCACCGGGGAGCTGTTTTTT

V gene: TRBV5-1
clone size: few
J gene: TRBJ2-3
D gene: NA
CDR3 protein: CASSLATHRPTDTQYF
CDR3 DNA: TGCGCCAGCAGCTTGGCGACTCACCGGCCCACAGATACGCAGTATTTT

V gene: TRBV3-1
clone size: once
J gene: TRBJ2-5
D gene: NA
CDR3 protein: CASSQSDKTQYF
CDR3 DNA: TGTGCCAGCAGCCAATCGGATAAGACCCAGTACTTC

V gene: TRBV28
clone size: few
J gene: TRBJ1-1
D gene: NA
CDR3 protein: CASSWQGPPLGNTEAFF
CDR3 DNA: TGTGCCAGCAGTTGGCAAGGACCACCTTTGGGGAACACTGAAGCTTTCTTT

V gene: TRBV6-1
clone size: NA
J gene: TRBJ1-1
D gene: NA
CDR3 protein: CASFRGLKNTEAFF
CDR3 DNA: TGTGCCTCGTTTCGGGGGCTGAAGAACACTGAAGCTTTCTTT

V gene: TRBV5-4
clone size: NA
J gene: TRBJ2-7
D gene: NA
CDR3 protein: CASSLIGGTMAEQYF
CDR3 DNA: TGTGCCAGCAGCTTGATTGGAGGGACCATGGCCGAGCAGTACTTC

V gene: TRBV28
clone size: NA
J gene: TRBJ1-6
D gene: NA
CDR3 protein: CASSLDSGLNSPLHF
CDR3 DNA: TGTGCCAGCAGTTTAGACTCCGGCCTTAATTCACCCCTCCACTTT

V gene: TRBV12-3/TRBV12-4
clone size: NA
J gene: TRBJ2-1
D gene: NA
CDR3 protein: CASTWDISSYNEQFF
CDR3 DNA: TGTGCCAGCACCTGGGACATCAGCTCCTACAATGAGCAGTTCTTC

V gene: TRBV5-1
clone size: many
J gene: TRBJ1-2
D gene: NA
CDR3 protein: CASSGDQGIDGYTF
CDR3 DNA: TGCGCCAGCAGCGGAGATCAGGGGATTGATGGCTACACCTTC

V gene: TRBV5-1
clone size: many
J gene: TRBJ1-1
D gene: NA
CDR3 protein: CASSPGLNTEAFF
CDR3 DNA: TGTGCCAGCAGCCCGGGACTGAACACTGAAGCTTTCTTT

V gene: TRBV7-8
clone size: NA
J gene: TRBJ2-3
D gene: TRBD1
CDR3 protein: CASSLVRWDRGLTDTQYF
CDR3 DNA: TGTGCCAGCAGCTTAGTGCGGTGGGACAGGGGTCTTACAGATACGCAGTATTTT

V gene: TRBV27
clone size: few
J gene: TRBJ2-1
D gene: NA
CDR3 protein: CASSPWGGYEQFF
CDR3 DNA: TGTGCCAGCAGTCCTTGGGGCGGGTATGAGCAGTTCTTC

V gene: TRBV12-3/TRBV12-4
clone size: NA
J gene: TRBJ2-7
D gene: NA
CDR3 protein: CASGPFLSYEQYF
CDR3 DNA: TGTGCCAGCGGCCCCTTCCTCTCCTACGAGCAGTACTTC

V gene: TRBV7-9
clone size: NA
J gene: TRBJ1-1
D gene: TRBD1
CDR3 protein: CASSRDRNYAVNTEAFF
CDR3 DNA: TGTGCCAGCAGCCGGGACAGGAATTACGCCGTTAACACTGAAGCTTTCTTT

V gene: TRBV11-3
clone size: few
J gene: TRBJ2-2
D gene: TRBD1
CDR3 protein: CASSPGTGRSGELFF
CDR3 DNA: TGTGCCAGCAGCCCCGGGACAGGTCGCTCCGGGGAGCTGTTTTTT

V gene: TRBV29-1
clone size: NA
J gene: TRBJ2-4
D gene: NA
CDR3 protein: CSVESVGGNIQYF
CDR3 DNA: TGCAGCGTTGAGTCGGTAGGGGGAAACATTCAGTACTTC

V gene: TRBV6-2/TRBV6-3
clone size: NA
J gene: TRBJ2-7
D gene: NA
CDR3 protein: CASRPLLAYEQYF
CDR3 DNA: TGTGCCAGCAGGCCCCTACTCGCCTACGAGCAGTACTTC

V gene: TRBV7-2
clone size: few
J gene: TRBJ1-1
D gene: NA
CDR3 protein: CASSLLLGPNTEAFF
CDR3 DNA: TGTGCCAGCAGCCTCCTCCTGGGGCCTAACACTGAAGCTTTCTTT

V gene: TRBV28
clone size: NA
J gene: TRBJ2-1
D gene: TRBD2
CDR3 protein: CASSIAGSSYNEQFF
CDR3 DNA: TGTGCCAGCAGCATAGCGGGAAGCTCCTACAATGAGCAGTTCTTC

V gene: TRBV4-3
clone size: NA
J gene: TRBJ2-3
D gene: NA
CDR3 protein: CASSQDLRVAADTQYF
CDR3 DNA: TGCGCCAGCAGCCAAGATCTTAGGGTCGCCGCAGATACGCAGTATTTT

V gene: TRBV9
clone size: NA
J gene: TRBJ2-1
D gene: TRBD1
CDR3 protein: CASSVEGQGLNEQFF
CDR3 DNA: TGTGCCAGCAGCGTAGAGGGACAGGGATTAAATGAGCAGTTCTTC

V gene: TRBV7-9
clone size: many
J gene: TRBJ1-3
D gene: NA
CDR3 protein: CASSLGAGSRRNTIYF
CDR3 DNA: TGTGCCAGCAGCTTAGGAGCTGGCAGTCGCCGAAACACCATATATTTT

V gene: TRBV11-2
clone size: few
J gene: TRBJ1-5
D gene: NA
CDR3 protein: CASSFAGSNQPQHF
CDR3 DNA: TGTGCCAGCAGCTTCGCGGGGAGCAATCAGCCCCAGCATTTT

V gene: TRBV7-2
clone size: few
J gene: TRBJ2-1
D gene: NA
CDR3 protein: CASSASGTHGDEQFF
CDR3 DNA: TGTGCCAGCAGCGCCAGCGGGACACACGGCGATGAGCAGTTCTTC

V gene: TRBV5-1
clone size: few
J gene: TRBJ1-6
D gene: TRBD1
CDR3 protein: CASSPGQGSSPLHF
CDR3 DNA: TGCGCCAGCAGCCCGGGACAGGGGTCTTCACCCCTCCACTTT

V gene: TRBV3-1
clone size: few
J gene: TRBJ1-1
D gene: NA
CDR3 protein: CASRLGLMNTEAFF
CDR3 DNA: TGTGCCAGCAGACTTGGACTGATGAACACTGAAGCTTTCTTT

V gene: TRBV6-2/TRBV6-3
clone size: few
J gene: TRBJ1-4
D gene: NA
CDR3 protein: CASSYSYRDGNEKLFF
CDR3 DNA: TGTGCCAGCAGTTATTCTTACCGGGACGGCAATGAAAAACTGTTTTTT

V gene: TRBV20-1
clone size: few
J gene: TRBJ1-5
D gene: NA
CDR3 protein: CSAKSGTSSNQPQHF
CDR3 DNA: TGCAGTGCTAAGTCCGGGACATCAAGCAATCAGCCCCAGCATTTT

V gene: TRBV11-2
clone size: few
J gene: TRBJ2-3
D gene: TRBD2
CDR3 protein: CASSVNSGTGGTDTQYF
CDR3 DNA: TGTGCCAGCAGCGTTAATAGCGGGACGGGCGGCACAGATACGCAGTATTTT

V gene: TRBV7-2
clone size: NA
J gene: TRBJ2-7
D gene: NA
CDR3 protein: CASSLVVGARGEQYF
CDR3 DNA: TGTGCCAGCAGCTTAGTCGTGGGGGCTCGGGGCGAGCAGTACTTC

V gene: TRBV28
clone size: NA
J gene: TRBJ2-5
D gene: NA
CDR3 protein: CASSFSGAAQETQYF
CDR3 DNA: TGTGCCAGCAGTTTCTCAGGGGCGGCCCAAGAGACCCAGTACTTC

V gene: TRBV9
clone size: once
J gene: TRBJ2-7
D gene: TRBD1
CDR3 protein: CASSVWDRSYEQYF
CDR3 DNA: TGTGCCAGCAGCGTATGGGACAGGTCCTACGAGCAGTACTTC

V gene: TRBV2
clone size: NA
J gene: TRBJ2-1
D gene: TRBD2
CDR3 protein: CASSTAGGGGNEQFF
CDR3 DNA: TGTGCCAGCAGTACAGCGGGAGGTGGAGGCAATGAGCAGTTCTTC

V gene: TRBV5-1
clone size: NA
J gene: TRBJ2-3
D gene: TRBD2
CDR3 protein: CASSWASGPTDTQYF
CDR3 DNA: TGCGCCAGCAGCTGGGCTAGCGGGCCCACAGATACGCAGTATTTT

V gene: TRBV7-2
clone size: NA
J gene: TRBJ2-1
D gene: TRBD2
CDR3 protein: CASSLARGSNEQFF
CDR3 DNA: TGTGCCAGCAGCTTAGCGCGGGGGTCCAATGAGCAGTTCTTC

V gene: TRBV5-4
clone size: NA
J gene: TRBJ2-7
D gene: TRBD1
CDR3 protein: CASSSGTDTSYEQYF
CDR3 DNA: TGTGCCAGCAGCTCCGGGACAGATACCTCCTACGAGCAGTACTTC

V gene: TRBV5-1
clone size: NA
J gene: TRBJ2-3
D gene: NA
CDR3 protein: CASSFGTKNPDTQYF
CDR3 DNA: TGCGCCAGCAGCTTCGGGACAAAAAACCCAGATACGCAGTATTTT

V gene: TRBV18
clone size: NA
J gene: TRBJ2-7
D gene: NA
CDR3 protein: CASSFGSRSYEQYF
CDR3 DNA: TGTGCCAGCTCCTTCGGTAGCCGCTCCTACGAGCAGTACTTC

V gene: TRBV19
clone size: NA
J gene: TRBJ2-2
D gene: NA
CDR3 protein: CASRRGGPNTGELFF
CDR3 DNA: TGTGCCAGTAGACGCGGGGGCCCGAACACCGGGGAGCTGTTTTTT

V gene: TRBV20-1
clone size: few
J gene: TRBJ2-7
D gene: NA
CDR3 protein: CSASRGHLRGEQYF
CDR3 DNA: TGCAGTGCTAGCCGAGGACACCTACGGGGAGAGCAGTACTTC

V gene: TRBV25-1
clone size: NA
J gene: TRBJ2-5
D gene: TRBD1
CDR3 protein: CASSRQGSRMETQYF
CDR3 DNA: TGTGCCAGCAGTAGACAGGGAAGTCGTATGGAGACCCAGTACTTC